This is a list of T cell receptor beta chains from one sample in a study of shared clonotypes between healthy human individuals. Measured with immunoSEQ multiplex PCR; TCRdb has only the in-frame clones, and not every one. The table has approximately 2,300,000 clones, around 90% seen once; the top ten hold about 0.41%. The sample comprised naive CD4+ T cells from PBMCs. The receptors come from a man aged 18-30 years in good health. Some clones in this sample may be carry-over from other donors' samples. CDR3s include the opening cysteine and the closing phenylalanine or tryptophan. D genes are given only for firm matches. Only part of the rows carry a size: once, few, many, or a class if the clone is expanded.

TRBV4-1	TRBJ1-2	NA	NA	CASSPREGFQQGGYTF
TRBV28	TRBJ1-4	NA	NA	CASRPNAAGNEKLFF
TRBV28	TRBJ1-2	TRBD1	NA	CATKQGDYGYTF
TRBV13	TRBJ2-7	NA	NA	CASSPRNQGPYEQYF
TRBV28	TRBJ2-2	NA	NA	CASSLNTGELFF
TRBV7-9	TRBJ1-4	NA	NA	CASSSDRQENEKLFF
TRBV7-2	TRBJ2-1	TRBD2	NA	CASSFLAGDGGEQFF
TRBV30	TRBJ1-5	NA	once	CAWRRPGNQPQHF
TRBV2	TRBJ2-1	TRBD2	NA	CASSENSGRRHEQFF
TRBV11-3	TRBJ2-1	NA	NA	CASSLPGSSVKFF
TRBV5-1	TRBJ1-2	TRBD1	NA	CASSWTGDYNYGYTF
TRBV7-2	TRBJ1-2	NA	once	CASSRGGAGYTF
TRBV5-1	TRBJ1-1	TRBD1	NA	CASSLAGQGVTEAFF
TRBV28	TRBJ2-7	TRBD2	NA	CASSLTGLDSYEQYF
TRBV7-9	TRBJ2-3	TRBD1	NA	CASSPGQILGDTQYF
TRBV6-1	TRBJ1-1	NA	once	CASSNRVGTEAFF
TRBV6-5	TRBJ2-7	NA	NA	CASSRAPRRSYEQYF
TRBV5-6	TRBJ2-5	TRBD2	once	CASSLGLAGGQETQYF
TRBV11-2	TRBJ1-2	TRBD1	NA	CASSLDRQGIYTF
TRBV14	TRBJ2-1	NA	once	CASSQDWVASDEQFF
TRBV7-9	TRBJ2-5	TRBD1	NA	CASRDRDQETQYF
TRBV5-6	TRBJ2-3	NA	NA	CASSLDWATDTQYF
TRBV7-9	TRBJ2-1	TRBD2	NA	CASSLGLAVDEQFF
TRBV28	TRBJ1-4	NA	NA	CASSFRQATNEKLFF
TRBV9	TRBJ1-1	NA	NA	CASSVGGMNTEAFF
TRBV10-1	TRBJ2-1	TRBD2	NA	CASSERTSGINEQFF
TRBV7-2	TRBJ1-4	NA	NA	CASSLSRLNEKLFF
TRBV19	TRBJ1-5	NA	NA	CASSILDSHNQPQHF
TRBV4-3	TRBJ2-3	TRBD2	NA	CASSHSLGSGRLTDTQYF
TRBV30	TRBJ2-2	TRBD2	NA	CAWSVLLAGDGGELFF
TRBV19	TRBJ2-7	NA	NA	CATRDVGGEQYF
TRBV11-2	TRBJ2-5	TRBD1	NA	CASSLAGTGGGETQYF
TRBV10-3	TRBJ1-5	NA	NA	CAISDSTDNQPQHF
TRBV18	TRBJ2-2	NA	once	CASSPPAGLGTGELFF
TRBV30	TRBJ2-5	NA	NA	CAWSRNSVETQYF
TRBV28	TRBJ1-5	NA	NA	CASSRGATRNQPQHF
TRBV10-3	TRBJ2-7	TRBD1	few	CAISGGQGPYEQYF
TRBV28	TRBJ1-1	NA	few	CAGTDRRNEAFF
TRBV19	TRBJ1-2	NA	once	CASTPLGGGGYTF